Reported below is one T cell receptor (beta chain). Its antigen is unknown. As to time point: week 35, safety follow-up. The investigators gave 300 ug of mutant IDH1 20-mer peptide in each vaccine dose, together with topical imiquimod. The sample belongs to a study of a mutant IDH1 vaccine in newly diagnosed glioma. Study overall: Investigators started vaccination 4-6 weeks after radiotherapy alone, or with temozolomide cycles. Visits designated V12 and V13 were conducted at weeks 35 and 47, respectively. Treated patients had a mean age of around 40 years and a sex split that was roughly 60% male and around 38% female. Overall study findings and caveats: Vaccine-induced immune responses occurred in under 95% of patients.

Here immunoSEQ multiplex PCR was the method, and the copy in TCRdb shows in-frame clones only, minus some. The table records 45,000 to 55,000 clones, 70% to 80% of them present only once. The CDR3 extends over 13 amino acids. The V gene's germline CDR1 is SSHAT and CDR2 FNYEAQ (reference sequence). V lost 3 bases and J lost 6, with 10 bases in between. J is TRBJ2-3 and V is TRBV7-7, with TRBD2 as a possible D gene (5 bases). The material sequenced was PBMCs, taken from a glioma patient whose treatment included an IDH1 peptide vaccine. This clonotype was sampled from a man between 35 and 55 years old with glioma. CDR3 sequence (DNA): TGTGCCAGCAGCTTCTCTAGCTTCGATACGCAGTATTTT. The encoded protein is CASSFSSFDTQYF.